The subject of this entry is one T cell receptor (beta chain). Original handling: Researchers report that nucleated cell counts were estimated from reference gene primer amplification. Method: immunoSEQ multiplex PCR; TCRdb's copy keeps in-frame clones and lacks some. V and J calls and clone size come straight from that table; D and trimming were deduced from the DNA. This repertoire shows approximately 350,000 clones, approximately 89% found once; its top ten account for roughly 3.3%. The data derive from a study of blood T cell repertoires in COVID-19. Overall study: Whether acute or convalescent, the COVID-19 samples came from the United States, Italy and Spain. Sample material is recorded as cDNA or gDNA derived from T cells, B-cell-depleted T cells, or PBMCs.

This CDR3 region has 14 residues. V dropped 5 bases and J dropped 4; count of bases not matched to a gene: 1. CDR1 is LGHNA, CDR2 YSLEER, per germline. The chain combines TRBV4-3 with TRBJ2-1; 11 nucleotides align to TRBD1. The sequencing input was peripheral blood. The TCR comes from a woman between 18 and 30 years old who had recovered from COVID-19. CDR3 loop: CASSGDRGYNEQFF. The CDR3 DNA reads as TGCGCCAGCAGCGGGGACAGGGGGTACAATGAGCAGTTCTTC.